Below, 3 T cell receptor beta chains from the same sample are listed, as sequenced in a study of T cells after yellow fever vaccination. TCRdb itself ran the 5' RACE reads through MiXCR, one entry per CDR3 protein. The data show 350,000 to 450,000 distinct CDR3 sequences, approximately 19% seen once. The material sequenced was PBMCs, taken before the yellow fever booster vaccination. The receptor set was obtained from a man between 18 and 29 years old who received the YFV17D yellow fever vaccine.

Only a few counts were recorded for this clonotype. The chain uses TRBV7-2 and TRBJ1-4; 11 bases are a match to TRBD1. Trimming at V came to 1 base and at J to 10 bases, leaving 5 bases not matched to a gene. Germline V gene sequence: CDR1 SGHTA, CDR2 FQGNSA. There are 15 residues in the CDR3. The CDR3 loop reads CASSLVRTGGGKLFF. The DNA of the CDR3 is TGTGCCAGCAGCTTAGTTAGGACAGGGGGCGGAAAACTGTTTTTT. Filled out from reference TRBV7-2 and TRBJ1-4, the complete variable domain reads GAGVSQSPSNKVTEKGKDVELRCDPISGHTALYWYRQSLGQGLEFLIYFQGNSAPDKSGLPSDRFSAERTGGSVSTLTIQRTQQEDSAVYLCASSLVRTGGGKLFFGSGTQLSVL.

V usage is TRBV6-2 or TRBV6-3 and J usage is TRBJ2-7; a possible D gene is TRBD2 (5 bases). CDR3 length: 15 residues. CDR1 is MNHEY and CDR2 is SVGEGT in the germline V gene. V gave up 9 bases and J gave up 6 bases, with 24 bases separating them. CDR3 bases: TGTGCCAGAACATGCCCTACGTTGTCCGCGGGCGAGCAGTACGTC. Residues: CARTCPTLSAGEQYV.

The chain is built from TRBV21-1 and TRBJ1-3. TRBV21-1 counts as a pseudogene. The CDR3 has 14 amino acids. The CDR3: CASSKEAEGNTIYF. In DNA form, the CDR3 reads TGTGCCAGCAGCAAAGAGGCAGAAGGAAACACCATATATTTT.